This passage covers 18 T cell receptor beta chains from one sample sequenced in a study of CD8 T cells in Susac syndrome. RNA in amounts of roughly 0.5 to 1 ug was reverse transcribed with random hexamers. TCRdb analysed the immunoSEQ multiplex PCR reads with MiXCR anew, one entry per CDR3 protein. The sample lists about 89,000 distinct CDR3 sequences; 90% to 95% were seen once. Sequenced input: CD8+ T cells from PBMCs. The origin of the receptors is a human donor in good health.

A single count supports this clonotype. V gene TRBV6-5 combines with J gene TRBJ2-5; a possible D gene is TRBD2 (5 bases). The V and J ends lost 2 bases and 7 bases respectively, with 11 bases between them. CDR3 length: 13 amino acids. Germline loops: CDR1 MNHEY, CDR2 SVGAGI. This CDR3 reads CASSYVFRGTQYF. DNA for the CDR3: TGTGCCAGCAGTTACGTTTTCCGGGGGACCCAGTACTTC.

V is TRBV9 and J is TRBJ2-2; 9 bases match TRBD1. Germline V lookup: CDR1 SGDLS, CDR2 YYNGEE. This CDR3 comprises 16 residues. Germline trimming cut 2 bases from V and 3 bases from J; bases unmatched to any gene: 5. Here the CDR3 DNA reads TGTGCCAGCAGCGTTAACAGGGGGCAGGACACCGGGGAGCTGTTTTTT. This translates into CASSVNRGQDTGELFF. Combining the CDR3 with reference TRBV9 and TRBJ2-2 gives the whole variable domain DSGVTQTPKHLITATGQRVTLRCSPRSGDLSVYWYQQSLDQGLQFLIQYYNGEERAKGNILERFSAQQFPDLHSELNLSSLELGDSALYFCASSVNRGQDTGELFFGEGSRLTVL.

The V gene is TRBV29-1, the J gene TRBJ2-3; perhaps TRBD2 as D (6 bases). The CDR3 runs 16 residues. The V and J ends lost 3 bases and 0 bases respectively, with 16 bases between them. Per germline, CDR1 SQVTM and CDR2 ANQGSEA. CDR3 nucleotides: TGCAGCGTTGACGGTTTGGCGGGGCCTAGCACAGATACGCAGTATTTT. It is translated as CSVDGLAGPSTDTQYF.

Here the CDR3 DNA reads TGTGCCAGCAGCTTAGACGGCTCAGGGTTTGGCTACACCTTC. Translating gives CASSLDGSGFGYTF. V gene TRBV7-2 combines with J gene TRBJ1-2; the D gene is possibly TRBD1 (5 bases). Germline V CDR1 and CDR2: SGHTA, FQGNSA. Deletions cut 1 base from V and 7 bases from J, with 13 bases between. The CDR3 length is 14 residues.

The chain couples TRBV10-3 to TRBJ1-3, with D hard to call. The CDR3 is 16 amino acids. V lost 6 bases to trimming and J lost 3 bases, with 18 bases between them. Per germline, CDR1 ENHRY and CDR2 SYGVKD. The CDR3 nucleotides are TGTGCCATCAGCGGACCTGAGGAGGTGTTTGGAAACACCATATATTTT. Amino acids: CAISGPEEVFGNTIYF.

The count of this clonotype is one. The chain is built from TRBV27 and TRBJ2-5, with TRBD2 as a possible D gene (6 bases). This CDR3 is 15 amino acids long. V lost 5 bases to trimming and J lost 5 bases, with 18 bases between them. Germline V gene data show CDR1 as MNHEY and CDR2 as SMNVEV (reference sequence). CDR3 bases: TGTGCCAGCAGTATCGGACTCATCGGAGGGGAGACCCAGTACTTC. Its protein is CASSIGLIGGETQYF.

The chain couples TRBV4-1 to TRBJ2-7; possibly TRBD1 for D (6 bases). In germline, CDR1 is MGHRA, CDR2 YSYEKL. CDR3 length: 17 amino acids. V dropped 1 base and J dropped 1 base, with 17 bases sitting between them. The chain's CDR3 is CASSQVSGQSGSYEQYF. The CDR3 DNA follows: TGCGCCAGCAGCCAAGTCTCGGGACAAAGTGGGTCCTACGAGCAGTACTTC.

The V call is TRBV6-5, the J call TRBJ1-2; unclear D gene. V was trimmed by 2 bases and J by 2 bases, leaving 6 bases between them. CDR1 and CDR2 (germline): MNHEY, SVGAGI. The CDR3 covers 13 residues. The DNA of the CDR3 is TGTGCCAGCAGTTACAATATAAACTATGGCTACACCTTC. This gives the protein CASSYNINYGYTF.

The J gene is TRBJ2-3, the V gene TRBV6-1, with 7 nucleotides matching TRBD2. The ends lost 6 bases at V and 2 bases at J; junction bases unmatched: 8. The CDR3 contains 15 residues. Germline CDR1 and CDR2: MNHNS and SASEGT. This chain's CDR3 is CASSRTSDLTDTQYF. The CDR3 DNA sequence: TGTGCCAGCAGCCGAACTAGCGACCTCACAGATACGCAGTATTTT.

As DNA, the CDR3 is TGTGCCAGCAGCGGAACGGGACTAACGTACGAGCAGTACTTC. The encoded protein is CASSGTGLTYEQYF. The V gene is TRBV7-9, the J gene TRBJ2-7; 7 nucleotides agree with TRBD2. CDR3 length: 14 residues. J lost 4 bases, V lost 5 bases, and 8 bases had no gene match. Germline-derived CDR1 and CDR2 are SEHNR and FQNEAQ (reference sequence).

The chain combines TRBV2 with TRBJ1-4; TRBD1 might be the D (6 bases). CDR3 length equals 17 residues. The germline gives CDR1 SNHLY, CDR2 FYNNEI. Trimming shortened V by 7 bases and J by 0 bases, and 18 bases separated the two germline ends. CDR3 in amino acids: CASTNREEGPTNEKLFF. DNA of the CDR3: TGTGCCAGCACTAACAGGGAAGAGGGTCCAACTAATGAAAAACTGTTTTTT. The full variable domain, completed using reference TRBV2 and TRBJ1-4, is EPEVTQTPSHQVTQMGQEVILRCVPISNHLYFYWYRQILGQKVEFLVSFYNNEISEKSEIFDDQFSVERPDGSNFTLKIRSTKLEDSAMYFCASTNREEGPTNEKLFFGSGTQLSVL.

The chain uses TRBV3-1 and TRBJ2-7; the D is unclear. The length of the CDR3 is 14 residues. The V gene's germline CDR1 is LGHDT and CDR2 YNNKEL (reference sequence). Trimming cost V 4 bases and J 2 bases, with 12 bases left between them. The CDR3 region has the DNA TGTGCCAGCAGCCTGGAGTACCCACCCTACGAGCAGTACTTC. Protein sequence: CASSLEYPPYEQYF.

The chain has TRBV29-1 and TRBJ1-1, with no clear D. V was shortened by 3 bases and J by 6 bases, with 11 bases between the two germline ends. This CDR3 is 12 amino acids long. CDR1 SQVTM and CDR2 ANQGSEA come from the germline V gene. CDR3 sequence: CSVEALASEAFF. CDR3 nucleotide sequence: TGCAGCGTTGAGGCGTTAGCGTCTGAAGCTTTCTTT.

This chain joins TRBV6-5 and TRBJ1-1, with a possible D match to TRBD1 (6 bases). CDR1 and CDR2 (germline): MNHEY, SVGAGI. The CDR3 length is 14 residues. With 4 bases removed from V and 4 bases from J, the gap between germline ends came to 13 bases. CDR3 loop: CASSWGTGPTEAFF. For the CDR3, the DNA is TGTGCCAGCAGTTGGGGAACAGGGCCCACTGAAGCTTTCTTT.

V gene TRBV4-1 combines with J gene TRBJ2-2; 9 nucleotides agree with TRBD1. CDR1 and CDR2 (germline): MGHRA, YSYEKL. The J segment lost 1 base and the V segment lost 0 bases, leaving 12 bases of the junction unmatched. The CDR3 is 20 residues long. This CDR3 reads CASSQEGSGRGQGNTGELFF. CDR3 bases: TGCGCCAGCAGCCAAGAAGGGTCTGGCCGGGGACAGGGGAACACCGGGGAGCTGTTTTTT.

The J gene is TRBJ2-7, the V gene TRBV14; 7 bases are a match to TRBD1. The CDR3 sequence is 15 residues long. Germline CDR1 is SGHDN and CDR2 is FVKESK. V was pared by 1 base and J by 4 bases, with 7 bases of the junction left unmatched. The CDR3 protein is CASSQVGTVLYEQYF. CDR3 DNA sequence: TGTGCCAGCAGCCAAGTCGGGACAGTTCTGTACGAGCAGTACTTC.

V usage is TRBV7-3 and J usage is TRBJ2-6; 8 bases are a match to TRBD2. The CDR3 is 18 amino acids. V dropped 0 bases and J dropped 0; count of bases not matched to a gene: 4. The germline V gene encodes CDR1 SGHTA and CDR2 FQGTGA. The CDR3 reads CASSLTSGANSGANVLTF. CDR3 in DNA: TGTGCCAGCAGCTTAACTAGCGGGGCCAACTCTGGGGCCAACGTCCTGACTTTC.

V is TRBV12-3 or TRBV12-4 and J is TRBJ2-3; D is undetermined. The CDR3 is 13 residues long. V lost 7 bases and J 0 bases, leaving 8 bases between the germline ends. The CDR3 reads CASIGWSTDTQYF. In DNA form, the CDR3 reads TGTGCCAGCATAGGGTGGAGCACAGATACGCAGTATTTT.